This T cell receptor beta chain was sequenced for a study of immune evolution from preneoplasia to lung adenocarcinoma. This CDR3 region has 13 residues. Germline V CDR1 and CDR2: MNHNY, SVGAGI (reference sequence). Trimming shortened V by 5 bases and J by 13 bases, and 17 bases separated the two germline ends. The repertoire was sequenced with immunoSEQ multiplex PCR; TCRdb's copy has only in-frame clones and lacks some. Among some 6,500 clones listed, around 75% were seen once. J is TRBJ2-2 and V is TRBV6-6; a weak D match, TRBD1 (6 bases). This clonotype was obtained from a person aged 55 to 75 with lung adenocarcinoma. Sequencing input: FFPE invasive lung adenocarcinoma tissue. The CDR3 DNA reads as TGTGCCAGCAGTCCCAGAGGGGGAGAAGGGCTGTTTTTT. Amino acids: CASSPRGGEGLFF.